This T cell receptor (beta chain) was documented in a study of T cells after yellow fever vaccination. Findings of the study overall: Subsequent to the booster, the majority of primary-vaccination clones reappeared (roughly 96% CD4, around 85% CD8). On re-exposure, the response was weaker but peaked faster, at day 5 versus 15. FACS-sorted repertoires could harbor abundant contaminating bulk-population clonotypes.

This clonotype was picked up many times. What it binds is unknown. 5'RACE template switching generated TCR cDNA, adding a universal primer site and UMIs. TCRdb redid the calling of the 5' RACE reads with MiXCR, one entry per CDR3 protein. Of around 230,000 distinct CDR3 sequences listed, roughly 6.2% were seen once; the top ten hold 1% to 1.2%. Germline V CDR1 and CDR2: DFQATT, SNEGSKA (reference sequence). The CDR3 is made up of 15 amino acids. Germline trimming cut 4 bases from V and 1 base from J; bases unmatched to any gene: 4. This chain uses TRBV20-1 with TRBJ1-6; TRBD1 matches at 7 bases. The receptor's source is a man aged 30 to 45 who received the YFV17D yellow fever vaccine. The material was CD4+ T cells sorted from PBMCs, obtained on the day of the yellow fever booster vaccination. CDR3: CSAIVQGSYNSPLHF. The DNA for the CDR3 is TGCAGTGCTATCGTACAGGGGTCCTATAATTCACCCCTCCACTTT.